The entry below describes one TCR beta chain. What it recognizes is unknown. This entry is derived from a study of graft-versus-host responses after intestinal transplantation. For the study at large: Recipients received multivisceral, liver-intestinal, or isolated intestinal transplants. Every recipient underwent anti-thymocyte globulin induction, then tacrolimus and steroids for roughly 3 years.

Graft tissue processing released intraepithelial and lamina propria lymphocytes. Study-wide results and limits: Early HvG declines after transplant were associated with peak circulating GvH clone levels. Recipient marrow contained GvH clones, some of which appeared first in ileum or blood.

The repertoire was sequenced with immunoSEQ multiplex PCR; TCRdb's copy has only in-frame clones and lacks some. The table lists 15,000 to 20,000 clones, about 83% of them singletons. The length of the CDR3 is 13 residues. Germline CDR1 reads SNHLY; CDR2 reads FYNNEI. V shed 4 bases and J 9 bases; nucleotides not matched to a gene: 6. The receptor's source is a human patient who received an intestinal transplant, so some T cells may come from the graft donor. Sample: ileum tissue, taken 584 days after intestinal transplantation. This chain joins TRBV2 and TRBJ2-1, with 7 bases aligning to TRBD1. This CDR3 reads CASSGGGQGEQFF. Here the CDR3 DNA reads TGTGCCAGCAGTGGAGGGGGCCAGGGTGAGCAGTTCTTC.